This T cell receptor (beta chain) comes out of a study of tumor and adjacent non-tumor tissue in lung cancer. The library came from three nested PCR rounds adapted from ARM-PCR protocols. TCRdb reprocessed the multiplex PCR reads via MiXCR and lists one record per CDR3 protein. The table lists under 75,000 distinct CDR3 sequences, approximately 68% of them singletons, with 25% to 35% in the top ten. On this clonotype: A much more abundant neighbour one base away suggests this may be a read error.

The template was RNA from unsorted bulk tissue. Distant lung tissue was collected more than 3 cm away from the tumor edge. Donors were chemotherapy-naive, newly diagnosed lung cancer surgical patients in China, August–late 2014. The receptor comes from a woman aged 45-65 years with non-small cell lung cancer. The specimen was distant non-tumor lung tissue.

Here the CDR3 DNA reads TGTGCCATCAGCGCAAACACAGAGAACACTGGAGCTTTCTTT. Protein sequence: CAISANTENTGAFF. The chain links TRBV10-3 to TRBJ1-1; D is unresolved. The CDR3 extends over 14 amino acids. CDR1 ENHRY and CDR2 SYGVKD come from the germline V gene.